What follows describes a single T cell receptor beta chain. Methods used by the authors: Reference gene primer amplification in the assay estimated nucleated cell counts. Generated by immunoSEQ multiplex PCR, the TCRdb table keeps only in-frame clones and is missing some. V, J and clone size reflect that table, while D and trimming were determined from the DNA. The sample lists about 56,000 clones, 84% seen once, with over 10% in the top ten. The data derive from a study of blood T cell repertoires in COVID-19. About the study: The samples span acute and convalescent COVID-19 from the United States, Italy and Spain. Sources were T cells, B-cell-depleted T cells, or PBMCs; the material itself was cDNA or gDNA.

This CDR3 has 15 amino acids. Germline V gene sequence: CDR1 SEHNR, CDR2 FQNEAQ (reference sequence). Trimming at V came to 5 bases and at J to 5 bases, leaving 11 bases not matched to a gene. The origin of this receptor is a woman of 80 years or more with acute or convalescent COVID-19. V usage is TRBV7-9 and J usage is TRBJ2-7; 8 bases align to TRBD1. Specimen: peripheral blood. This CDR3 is CASSQVDRVGNEQYF. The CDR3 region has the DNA TGTGCCAGCAGCCAGGTGGACAGGGTCGGAAACGAGCAGTACTTC.